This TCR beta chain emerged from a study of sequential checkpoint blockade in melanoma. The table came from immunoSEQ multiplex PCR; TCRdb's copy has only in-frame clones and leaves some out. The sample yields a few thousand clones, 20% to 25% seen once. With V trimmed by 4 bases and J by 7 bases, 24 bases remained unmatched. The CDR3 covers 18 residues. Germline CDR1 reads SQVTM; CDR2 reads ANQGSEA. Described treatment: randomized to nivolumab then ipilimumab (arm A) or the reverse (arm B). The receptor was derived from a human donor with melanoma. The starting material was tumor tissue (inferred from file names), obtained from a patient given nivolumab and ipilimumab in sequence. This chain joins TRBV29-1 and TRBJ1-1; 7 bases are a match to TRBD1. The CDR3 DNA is TGCAGCGTTGCCGACGTCCCTCACAGGGGATTGTTTTCCCGTGAAGCTTTCTTT. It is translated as CSVADVPHRGLFSREAFF.